Detailed here is one T cell receptor beta chain. TCRdb itself ran the RT-PCR reads through MiXCR, one entry per CDR3 protein. The profile covers about 700,000 distinct CDR3 sequences, with 13% to 15% appearing a single time and 3% to 4.5% taken by the ten largest. Trimming removed 9 bases at V and 6 bases at J, with 18 bases between. The CDR3 runs 14 residues. The chain carries TRBV12-3 or TRBV12-4 and TRBJ2-1; the D is unclear. The specimen was memory CD4+ T cells from blood. This sequence originates from a female donor in good health, serving as a healthy control. CDR3 in amino acids: CASSLRPPGNEQFF. CDR3 nucleotides: TGTGCCAGTAGCTTACGGCCCCCGGGCAATGAGCAGTTCTTC.